This is a list of T cell receptor beta chains from one sample in a study of shared clonotypes between healthy human individuals. Here immunoSEQ multiplex PCR was the method, and the copy in TCRdb shows in-frame clones only, minus some. This table has under 600,000 clones, 90% to 96% appearing once. The sequenced material came from naive CD4+ T cells sorted from blood. Receptors were obtained from a young woman in good health. Both conserved end residues are part of each CDR3. The D gene is left open where the match is weak. Where a row states a size, it is once, few, many or the class of an expanded clone; other rows omit it.

TRBV5-1	TRBJ2-1	NA	NA	TGCGCCAGCAGCTTGGTTCTGAACTCCTACAATGAGCAGTTCTTC	CASSLVLNSYNEQFF
TRBV27	TRBJ2-6	NA	NA	TGTGCCAGCAGTCTCGGGGGAGGCAGGGGGGCCTCTGGGGCCAACGTCCTGACTTTC	CASSLGGGRGASGANVLTF
TRBV10-3	TRBJ1-5	NA	NA	TGTGCCATCAGTGGGGCAACGGGTCAGCCCCAGCATTTT	CAISGATGQPQHF
TRBV6-1	TRBJ2-7	NA	NA	TGTGCCAGCAGTGCCAGACAGGAAGCTCTCTACGAGCAGTACTTC	CASSARQEALYEQYF
TRBV18	TRBJ2-7	TRBD2	NA	TGTGCCAGCTCATCGGGACTATCTTCCTACGAGCAGTACTTC	CASSSGLSSYEQYF
TRBV5-1	TRBJ2-3	NA	NA	TGCGCCAGCAGCTTGTCCCTACTTAGCACAGATACGCAGTATTTT	CASSLSLLSTDTQYF
TRBV10-1	TRBJ2-7	NA	NA	TGCGCCAGCAGTGAGACAGGAACCACACCCTACGAGCAGTACTTC	CASSETGTTPYEQYF
TRBV29-1	TRBJ1-1	NA	NA	TGCAGCGTTGTAGACGAGACTGAAGCTTTCTTT	CSVVDETEAFF
TRBV28	TRBJ2-5	TRBD1	NA	TGTGCCAGCAGTCCATCACAGGGGGCGCGACATGAGACCCAGTACTTC	CASSPSQGARHETQYF
TRBV29-1	TRBJ2-7	NA	NA	TGCAGCGTTGGAGGGTACTCCTACGAGCAGTACTTC	CSVGGYSYEQYF
TRBV18	TRBJ2-7	NA	NA	TGTGCCAGCTCACCTGTGCAAGCCGAGCAGTACTTC	CASSPVQAEQYF
TRBV19	TRBJ1-1	TRBD1	NA	TGTGCCAGTAGTAGAACCAGGGGGCTAATGAACACTGAAGCTTTCTTT	CASSRTRGLMNTEAFF
TRBV14	TRBJ1-2	NA	NA	TGTGCCAGCAGCCAGAACAGGAGGGATTTTGGCTACACCTTC	CASSQNRRDFGYTF
TRBV5-4	TRBJ2-7	TRBD1	NA	TGTGCCAGCAGCCGACAGGGGATTCACGAGCAGTACTTC	CASSRQGIHEQYF
TRBV6-5	TRBJ2-7	NA	NA	TGTGCCGCACGGGACCGCTCGGGCGAGCAGTACTTC	CAARDRSGEQYF
TRBV2	TRBJ2-7	TRBD2	NA	TGTGCCAGCAGTGCCCAACTAGCGAGCAGCTCCTACGAGCAGTACTTC	CASSAQLASSSYEQYF
TRBV5-6	TRBJ2-3	TRBD2	NA	TGTGCCAGCAGCTCCGTGGGACTAGCGGGCGGGGCCCTCGTTTATACGCAGTATTTT	CASSSVGLAGGALVYTQYF
TRBV5-1	TRBJ2-1	NA	NA	TGCGCCAGCAGCCCTCGCGGGGAAAGGGCGGAGTTCTTC	CASSPRGERAEFF
TRBV5-1	TRBJ1-4	TRBD1	NA	TGCGCCAGCTGCAAGACAGGGGATAATGAAAAACTGTTTTTT	CASCKTGDNEKLFF
TRBV28	TRBJ1-1	TRBD1	few	TGTGCCTCCAGGGGGTTAGCCACTGAAGCTTTCTTT	CASRGLATEAFF
TRBV2	TRBJ2-7	TRBD1	NA	TGTGCCAGCAGTGAATTCCTACAGGGGGCTGGCGAGCAGTACTTC	CASSEFLQGAGEQYF
TRBV18	TRBJ1-4	TRBD1	NA	TGTGCCAGCTCACTTATGACAGGGATAGTTGCAACTAATGAAAAACTGTTTTTT	CASSLMTGIVATNEKLFF